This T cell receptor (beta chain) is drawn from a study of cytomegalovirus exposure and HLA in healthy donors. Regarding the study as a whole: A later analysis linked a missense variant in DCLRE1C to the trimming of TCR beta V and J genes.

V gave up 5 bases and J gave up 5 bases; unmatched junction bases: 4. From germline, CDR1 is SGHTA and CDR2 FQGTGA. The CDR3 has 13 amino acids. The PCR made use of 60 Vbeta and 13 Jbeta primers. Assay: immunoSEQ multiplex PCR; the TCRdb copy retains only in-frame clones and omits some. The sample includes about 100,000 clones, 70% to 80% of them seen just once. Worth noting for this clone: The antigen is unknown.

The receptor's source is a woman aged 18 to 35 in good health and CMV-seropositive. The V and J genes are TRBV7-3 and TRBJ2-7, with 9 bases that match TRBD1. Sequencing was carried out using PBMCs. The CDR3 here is CASSTGTGNEQYF. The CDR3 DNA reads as TGTGCCAGCAGCACCGGGACAGGGAACGAGCAGTACTTC.